These T cell receptor beta chains were read from a single sample in a study of blood T cell repertoires in COVID-19. Using immunoSEQ multiplex PCR, the repertoire was profiled, and TCRdb retains in-frame clones only, with some absent. Of some 430,000 clones listed, roughly 91% are singletons. Material: PBMCs or T cells enriched from blood (not recorded which). These receptors were obtained from a young man who had recovered from COVID-19. CDR3s include the opening cysteine and the closing phenylalanine or tryptophan. Each record gives: clone size, D gene, V gene, J gene, CDR3 protein, CDR3 DNA. The D gene is left open where the match is weak. Size is omitted from some rows. Given values are once, few, many or a class for expanded clones.

size: NA; D: TRBD1; V: TRBV9; J: TRBJ1-6; CDR3: CASSRSRGSSYNSPLHF; DNA: TGTGCCAGCAGCCGCAGCAGGGGGAGCTCCTATAATTCACCCCTCCACTTT
size: NA; D: TRBD1; V: TRBV19; J: TRBJ1-2; CDR3: CASRELGTGINYGYTF; DNA: TGTGCCAGTAGGGAGCTCGGGACAGGGATTAACTATGGCTACACCTTC
size: NA; D: NA; V: TRBV6-5; J: TRBJ2-4; CDR3: CASSSGLLAKNIQYF; DNA: TGTGCCAGCAGCTCGGGACTGTTAGCCAAAAACATTCAGTACTTC
size: NA; D: TRBD1; V: TRBV2; J: TRBJ1-6; CDR3: CASSMMDRDHSPLHF; DNA: TGTGCCAGCAGTATGATGGACAGGGATCATTCACCCCTCCACTTT
size: NA; D: NA; V: TRBV30; J: TRBJ2-5; CDR3: CAWAGLLQETQYF; DNA: TGTGCCTGGGCGGGACTCCTACAAGAGACCCAGTACTTC
size: NA; D: NA; V: TRBV30; J: TRBJ1-1; CDR3: CAWSLSPIRAEAFF; DNA: TGTGCCTGGAGTCTTAGTCCTATCCGAGCTGAAGCTTTCTTT
size: NA; D: TRBD2; V: TRBV10-1; J: TRBJ2-1; CDR3: CASSPLAGDRQFF; DNA: TGCGCCAGCAGTCCCCTAGCGGGAGATCGGCAGTTCTTC
size: NA; D: NA; V: TRBV28; J: TRBJ1-6; CDR3: CASSPGTVTLHF; DNA: TGTGCCAGCAGCCCAGGAACGGTCACCCTCCACTTT
size: NA; D: NA; V: TRBV27; J: TRBJ1-6; CDR3: CASSSGKYNSPLHF; DNA: TGTGCCAGCAGTTCGGGGAAATATAATTCACCCCTCCACTTT
size: NA; D: TRBD1; V: TRBV13; J: TRBJ1-4; CDR3: CASSPTGNEKLFF; DNA: TGTGCCAGCAGCCCGACAGGGAATGAAAAACTGTTTTTT
size: NA; D: TRBD1; V: TRBV6-5; J: TRBJ1-5; CDR3: CASRGDRPNQPQHF; DNA: TGTGCCAGCAGAGGGGACAGACCTAATCAGCCCCAGCATTTT
size: NA; D: NA; V: TRBV2; J: TRBJ2-1; CDR3: CASSEWRVEQFF; DNA: TGTGCCAGCAGTGAATGGAGGGTTGAGCAGTTCTTC
size: NA; D: TRBD2; V: TRBV2; J: TRBJ2-4; CDR3: CASRARGGSDIQYF; DNA: TGTGCCAGCAGGGCCCGGGGGGGGTCGGACATTCAGTACTTC
size: NA; D: TRBD1; V: TRBV29-1; J: TRBJ1-2; CDR3: CSAGQGSNYGYTF; DNA: TGCAGCGCCGGACAGGGGTCTAACTATGGCTACACCTTC
size: once; D: NA; V: TRBV29-1; J: TRBJ1-2; CDR3: CSVAAGYGYTF; DNA: TGCAGCGTTGCCGCGGGTTATGGCTACACCTTC
size: NA; D: NA; V: TRBV15; J: TRBJ1-5; CDR3: CATSRGAKDSNQPQHF; DNA: TGTGCCACCAGCAGAGGGGCCAAGGATAGCAATCAGCCCCAGCATTTT
size: NA; D: TRBD1; V: TRBV5-4; J: TRBJ2-2; CDR3: CASSATGGALTGELFF; DNA: TGTGCCAGCAGCGCGACAGGGGGCGCGTTGACCGGGGAGCTGTTTTTT
size: NA; D: NA; V: TRBV19; J: TRBJ2-3; CDR3: CASSLTSIVIDTQYF; DNA: TGTGCCAGTAGCCTAACTAGCATTGTTATAGATACGCAGTATTTT
size: NA; D: NA; V: TRBV6-1; J: TRBJ1-1; CDR3: CASSVAAAPNTEAFF; DNA: TGTGCCAGCAGTGTAGCAGCGGCGCCGAACACTGAAGCTTTCTTT
size: few; D: NA; V: TRBV2; J: TRBJ2-7; CDR3: CASSAEYEQYF; DNA: TGTGCCAGCAGCGCAGAATACGAGCAGTACTTC
size: NA; D: TRBD2; V: TRBV5-1; J: TRBJ2-5; CDR3: CASSLTSGTWETQYF; DNA: TGCGCCAGCAGCTTGACTAGCGGGACTTGGGAGACCCAGTACTTC
size: NA; D: NA; V: TRBV12-5; J: TRBJ1-6; CDR3: CASGLIMGAQGSPLHF; DNA: TGTGCTAGTGGTCTGATAATGGGGGCTCAGGGTTCACCCCTCCACTTT
size: NA; D: TRBD1; V: TRBV19; J: TRBJ1-2; CDR3: CASTTTGGNYGYTF; DNA: TGTGCCAGTACCACGACAGGGGGGAACTATGGCTACACCTTC
size: NA; D: NA; V: TRBV25-1; J: TRBJ1-1; CDR3: CASRRGGGPEAFF; DNA: TGTGCCAGCAGAAGGGGGGGTGGCCCTGAAGCTTTCTTT
size: few; D: TRBD2; V: TRBV18; J: TRBJ2-1; CDR3: CASSRGLAGPSYNEQFF; DNA: TGTGCCAGCTCACGGGGACTAGCGGGACCTTCCTACAATGAGCAGTTCTTC
size: NA; D: NA; V: TRBV27; J: TRBJ1-5; CDR3: CASSLRTDNSNQPQHF; DNA: TGTGCCAGCAGTTTAAGGACAGATAATAGCAATCAGCCCCAGCATTTT
size: NA; D: NA; V: TRBV28; J: TRBJ1-2; CDR3: CASRISLDYGYTF; DNA: TGTGCCAGCAGGATATCATTAGACTATGGCTACACCTTC
size: NA; D: NA; V: TRBV1; J: TRBJ2-2; CDR3: CTSSQGGLAGANTGELFF; DNA: TGCACCAGCAGCCAAGGTGGACTAGCGGGAGCGAACACCGGGGAGCTGTTTTTT
size: NA; D: TRBD2; V: TRBV7-9; J: TRBJ2-3; CDR3: CASSLAGGPDFTDTQYF; DNA: TGTGCCAGCAGCTTAGCGGGAGGGCCCGATTTCACAGATACGCAGTATTTT
size: NA; D: TRBD1; V: TRBV18; J: TRBJ1-1; CDR3: CASSLYRGGDTEAFF; DNA: TGTGCCAGCTCATTATACAGGGGTGGGGACACTGAAGCTTTCTTT
size: NA; D: NA; V: TRBV27; J: TRBJ1-4; CDR3: CASSRGIAGEKLFF; DNA: TGTGCCAGCAGCCGGGGGATTGCTGGTGAAAAACTGTTTTTT
size: NA; D: NA; V: TRBV10-3; J: TRBJ1-2; CDR3: CAISEGGTYGYTF; DNA: TGTGCCATCAGTGAGGGCGGGACTTATGGCTACACCTTC
size: NA; D: NA; V: TRBV15; J: TRBJ1-4; CDR3: CATSRVDSLNEKLFF; DNA: TGTGCCACCAGCAGAGTAGACAGCCTTAATGAAAAACTGTTTTTT
size: NA; D: NA; V: TRBV12-3/TRBV12-4; J: TRBJ2-3; CDR3: CASSRRQADTQYF; DNA: TGTGCCAGCAGTCGCCGACAAGCAGATACGCAGTATTTT
size: NA; D: TRBD1; V: TRBV18; J: TRBJ2-1; CDR3: CASSPRDSPPGRNEQFF; DNA: TGTGCCAGCTCACCACGGGACAGTCCCCCGGGTCGGAATGAGCAGTTCTTC
size: few; D: NA; V: TRBV7-9; J: TRBJ1-1; CDR3: CASSLESGNTEAFF; DNA: TGTGCCAGCAGCTTAGAGTCCGGGAACACTGAAGCTTTCTTT
size: NA; D: NA; V: TRBV30; J: TRBJ1-6; CDR3: CAWSVGSPGLRSSYNSPLHF; DNA: TGTGCCTGGAGTGTAGGATCCCCGGGTCTTCGGAGCTCCTATAATTCACCCCTCCACTTT
size: NA; D: NA; V: TRBV3-1/TRBV3-2; J: TRBJ1-6; CDR3: CASSQDGGTYNSPLHF; DNA: TGTGCCAGCAGCCAAGATGGGGGCACCTATAATTCACCCCTCCACTTT
size: NA; D: NA; V: TRBV7-2; J: TRBJ1-5; CDR3: CASSLTRVNQPQHF; DNA: TGTGCCAGCAGCTTAACCAGGGTTAATCAGCCCCAGCATTTT
size: NA; D: TRBD1; V: TRBV7-2; J: TRBJ2-2; CDR3: CASSLDKGQGSSGELFF; DNA: TGTGCCAGCAGCCTCGACAAGGGACAGGGTTCATCCGGGGAGCTGTTTTTT
size: NA; D: TRBD2; V: TRBV19; J: TRBJ2-1; CDR3: CASSIGGGLAVYNEQFF; DNA: TGTGCCAGTAGTATAGGAGGGGGACTAGCGGTATACAATGAGCAGTTCTTC
size: once; D: TRBD2; V: TRBV6-5; J: TRBJ2-1; CDR3: CASSTSGGGYNEQFF; DNA: TGTGCCAGCAGCACTAGCGGGGGAGGCTACAATGAGCAGTTCTTC
size: NA; D: NA; V: TRBV19; J: TRBJ2-1; CDR3: CASREDSYNEQFF; DNA: TGTGCCAGTAGAGAGGACAGCTACAATGAGCAGTTCTTC
size: NA; D: NA; V: TRBV5-4; J: TRBJ2-5; CDR3: CASSLVGGADQETQYF; DNA: TGTGCCAGCAGCTTGGTGGGGGGAGCGGACCAAGAGACCCAGTACTTC
size: NA; D: NA; V: TRBV19; J: TRBJ1-1; CDR3: CASTPSVSGWTEAFF; DNA: TGTGCCAGTACTCCCTCCGTTTCGGGTTGGACTGAAGCTTTCTTT